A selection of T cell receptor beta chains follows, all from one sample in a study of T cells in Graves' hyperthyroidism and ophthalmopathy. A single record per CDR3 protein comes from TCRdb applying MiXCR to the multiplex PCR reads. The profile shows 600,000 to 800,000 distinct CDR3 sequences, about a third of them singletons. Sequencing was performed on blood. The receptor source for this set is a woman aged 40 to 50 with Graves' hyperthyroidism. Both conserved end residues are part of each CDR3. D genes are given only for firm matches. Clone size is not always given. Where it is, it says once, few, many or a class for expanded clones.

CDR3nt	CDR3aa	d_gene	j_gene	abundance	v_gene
TGTGCCAGCAGCTTAGCGGGGTTGAGCAATCAGCCCCAGCATTTT	CASSLAGLSNQPQHF	NA	TRBJ1-5	many	TRBV7-2
TGTGCCAGCAGCCAGAACTACGGGCAAGCTAACTATGGCTACACCTTC	CASSQNYGQANYGYTF	NA	TRBJ1-2	NA	TRBV3-1
TGTGCCAGCAGTGACTTTGACAGCAACACTGAAGCTTTCTTT	CASSDFDSNTEAFF	NA	TRBJ1-1	many	TRBV25-1
TGCGCCAGCAGCCAAGGAAGGGAGGCCGATGGCTACACCTTC	CASSQGREADGYTF	NA	TRBJ1-2	NA	TRBV4-3
TGTGCCAGCTCACCACCGGCCGGGGGCTACGAGCAGTACTTC	CASSPPAGGYEQYF	NA	TRBJ2-7	NA	TRBV7-9
TGTGCCAGCACCCGACAGACGGCGATCTATGGCTACACCTTC	CASTRQTAIYGYTF	NA	TRBJ1-2	many	TRBV12-3/TRBV12-4
TGTGCCAGCAGATGGACAGGGTTGCGGGAGACCCAGTACTTC	CASRWTGLRETQYF	TRBD1	TRBJ2-5	many	TRBV12-3/TRBV12-4
TGCGCCAGCAGCCAGCCAGGAGGGGCCGGGGAGCTGTTTTTT	CASSQPGGAGELFF	NA	TRBJ2-2	NA	TRBV11-2
TGTGCCAGCCACTATCGAGGATATGGAAACACCATATATTTT	CASHYRGYGNTIYF	NA	TRBJ1-3	NA	TRBV25-1
TGTGCCAGCAGTACAGGGGCTACGGAGCAGTACTTC	CASSTGATEQYF	TRBD1	TRBJ2-7	NA	TRBV27
TGTGCCAGCAGCTTAAAGTTGACTAGCCTCGACACCGGGGAGCTGTTTTTT	CASSLKLTSLDTGELFF	TRBD2	TRBJ2-2	many	TRBV7-3
TGCGCCTGCAACTTGGAGCAGGACACTGAAGCTTTCTTT	CACNLEQDTEAFF	NA	TRBJ1-1	NA	TRBV5-1
TGCAGTGCTACCGGACAGGGTTCGTACAATCAGCCCCAGCATTTT	CSATGQGSYNQPQHF	TRBD1	TRBJ1-5	NA	TRBV20-1
TGTGCCAGCAGTCCGGACAGGGCCTTCGGCTACACCTTC	CASSPDRAFGYTF	TRBD1	TRBJ1-2	few	TRBV25-1
TGTGCCAGCAGCTTTAAGGGTAGCGGGGGCTACGAGCAGTACTTC	CASSFKGSGGYEQYF	TRBD2	TRBJ2-7	many	TRBV13
TGTGCCAGCAGTTTAATCGGGGGACTCTCCTACGAGCAGTACTTC	CASSLIGGLSYEQYF	NA	TRBJ2-7	NA	TRBV7-9
TGCAGCGCCATATTGACAGGGGGTAAAGAGACCCAGTACTTC	CSAILTGGKETQYF	TRBD1	TRBJ2-5	NA	TRBV29-1
TGTGCCAGCAGCCAAGTAGGACAGGGCGCCTATGGCTACACCTTC	CASSQVGQGAYGYTF	TRBD1	TRBJ1-2	few	TRBV14
TGTGCCAGCAGCTCAGTTAAATACGAGCAGTACTTC	CASSSVKYEQYF	NA	TRBJ2-7	few	TRBV12-3/TRBV12-4
TGTGCCAGCAGCTTGGGCAATAATGAAAAACTGTTTTTT	CASSLGNNEKLFF	NA	TRBJ1-4	many	TRBV7-2
TGTGCCAGCCGTCCCCCTAAGGGTTTATACGAGCAGTACTTC	CASRPPKGLYEQYF	NA	TRBJ2-7	NA	TRBV7-9
TGTGCCAGCAGCTTGGGAGACAGGGGTTATGAAAACACCATATATTTT	CASSLGDRGYENTIYF	TRBD1	TRBJ1-3	NA	TRBV7-8
TGTGCCACCAGCAGAGATCGGGGGGCGCAGCCCCAGCATTTT	CATSRDRGAQPQHF	NA	TRBJ1-5	many	TRBV15
TGTGCCAGCAGTCCCACTAGCGGGAAGTTTGACGAGCAGTACTTC	CASSPTSGKFDEQYF	TRBD2	TRBJ2-7	many	TRBV7-2
TGCGCCAGCAGTGGTAGACGGCGGGGCGCTGAAGCTTTCTTT	CASSGRRRGAEAFF	NA	TRBJ1-1	NA	TRBV10-1
TGTGCCATCAGTGAGTCGATACAGGGGACGGCTTTCTTT	CAISESIQGTAFF	TRBD1	TRBJ1-1	NA	TRBV10-3
TGTGCCAGCAGCCGTGGCGGAGGACACACTGAAGCTTTCTTT	CASSRGGGHTEAFF	NA	TRBJ1-1	many	TRBV7-9
TGTGCCAGCAGTCCGCACGGGAGTATTCGCACCGGGGAGCTGTTTTTT	CASSPHGSIRTGELFF	NA	TRBJ2-2	many	TRBV10-3
TGTGCCAGCAGCTTAATAGCGGGGATAGGAGAGACCCAGTACTTC	CASSLIAGIGETQYF	TRBD2	TRBJ2-5	few	TRBV7-9
TGTGCCAGCAGTTTGATGGGTTTCGAGCAGTACTTC	CASSLMGFEQYF	NA	TRBJ2-7	few	TRBV28
TGCAGTGCTAGATTACAGGGGGGGCGGCAGCCCCAGCATTTT	CSARLQGGRQPQHF	TRBD1	TRBJ1-5	NA	TRBV20-1
TGCGCCAGCAGCTTGGGACAGCCTGTAGAGACCCAGTACTTC	CASSLGQPVETQYF	NA	TRBJ2-5	NA	TRBV5-1
TGTGCCAGCAGTGAGTCAATCCACAGGTCCGGGAAGTACTTC	CASSESIHRSGKYF	NA	TRBJ2-7	NA	TRBV10-3
TGTGCCAGCAGTTTCACAGGGTACAATCAGCCCCAGCATTTT	CASSFTGYNQPQHF	NA	TRBJ1-5	NA	TRBV6-5
TGTGCCAGCAGCCCCCGGACGGGCCCTACTAACTATGGCTACACCTTC	CASSPRTGPTNYGYTF	NA	TRBJ1-2	NA	TRBV7-2
TGTGCCATCAGTGACGGACAGGGGGCAAACATTCAGTACTTC	CAISDGQGANIQYF	TRBD1	TRBJ2-4	NA	TRBV10-3
TGCAGTGCTCATTTGATGGGGCTAGCGGGGAAAGAGACCCAGTACTTC	CSAHLMGLAGKETQYF	TRBD2	TRBJ2-5	NA	TRBV20-1
TGTGCCATCAGTGCGTTCCGGGGGGTCATGAACACTGAAGCTTTCTTT	CAISAFRGVMNTEAFF	NA	TRBJ1-1	few	TRBV10-3
TGTGCCACCAGTGCCCCGACCGGGACAGCGGATCAGCCCCAGCATTTT	CATSAPTGTADQPQHF	TRBD1	TRBJ1-5	few	TRBV24-1
TGTGCCACAGGGACAGGCCAAAACTATGGCTACACCTTC	CATGTGQNYGYTF	TRBD1	TRBJ1-2	many	TRBV10-3
TGTGCCAGCAGTTACTCGGGGACGGATCTCTACGAGCAGTACTTC	CASSYSGTDLYEQYF	NA	TRBJ2-7	NA	TRBV11-2
TGTGCCAGCAGACCCCAAAGGGCCGGGGAGCTGTTTTTT	CASRPQRAGELFF	NA	TRBJ2-2	few	TRBV6-5
TGCGCCAGCAGCGATACTAGCGGGGGCACAGATACGCAGTATTTT	CASSDTSGGTDTQYF	TRBD2	TRBJ2-3	NA	TRBV10-1
TGCGCCAGCAGCCAAGGACAGGTCAATCAGCCCCAGCATTTT	CASSQGQVNQPQHF	NA	TRBJ1-5	few	TRBV4-3
TGTGCCAGTAGTATGAAAGGCAACGTGTTCTTGAATCAGCCCCAGCATTTT	CASSMKGNVFLNQPQHF	NA	TRBJ1-5	NA	TRBV19
TGTGCCAGTAGTATGAGGGCTAGCGGGAGCTACGAGCAGTACTTC	CASSMRASGSYEQYF	TRBD2	TRBJ2-7	NA	TRBV19
TGTGCCAGCAGCTTGAAAGGGCAGATGAACACTGAAGCTTTCTTT	CASSLKGQMNTEAFF	NA	TRBJ1-1	few	TRBV7-2
TGTGCCAGTACCTTCAAAAAGGCTCCACGAGACACCGGGGAGCTGTTTTTT	CASTFKKAPRDTGELFF	NA	TRBJ2-2	NA	TRBV7-9
TGTGCCAGCAGCCAAGATAACAGACTTAATTCACCCCTCCACTTT	CASSQDNRLNSPLHF	NA	TRBJ1-6	NA	TRBV14
TGCGCCAGCAGCCAAGTCCACAGGGAACCTAACTATGGCTACACCTTC	CASSQVHREPNYGYTF	NA	TRBJ1-2	NA	TRBV4-3
TGTGCCAGCAATCCGTGGACGGGAACCTACGAGCAGTACTTC	CASNPWTGTYEQYF	NA	TRBJ2-7	few	TRBV6-1
TGTGCCAGCAGTTACTCCGGGACAGGCGATGGAAACACCATATATTTT	CASSYSGTGDGNTIYF	TRBD1	TRBJ1-3	NA	TRBV6-5
TGTGCCAGCAGTCAGGGGGAAGGCGGGGAGCTGTTTTTT	CASSQGEGGELFF	TRBD1	TRBJ2-2	many	TRBV12-3/TRBV12-4